The present entry profiles one T cell receptor beta chain with its context. The antigen is not known. The CDR3 contains 13 residues. Germline-derived CDR1 and CDR2 are MDHEN and SYDVKM. Trimming stripped 10 bases from V and 11 bases from J, with 20 bases between. In each case, adjacent lung free of atypia was taken at least 2 cm from the tumor margin. The entry originates in a study of T cells in localized non-small cell lung cancer. Notes on the study in general: Clonality peaked in uninvolved adjacent lung rather than tumor. Blood T cell density predicted longer survival; adjacent-lung clonality, shorter. Investigators sequenced only a single tumor region, leaving heterogeneity possible.

TCRdb's copy holds only in-frame clones and misses some; the assay was immunoSEQ multiplex PCR. The sample includes approximately 1,000 clones, just over 30% of them seen just once. The sequence derives from a male donor aged 60 or over with stage II lung adenocarcinoma. The chain combines TRBV28 with TRBJ1-4; D perhaps matches TRBD1 (5 bases). This specimen consisted of normal lung tissue next to the tumor, obtained before any cancer treatment. The CDR3 region is CATRGTGKGKLFF. CDR3 nucleotide sequence: TGTGCCACACGGGGGACCGGGAAGGGTAAACTGTTTTTT.